A single sample is the source of the 15 T cell receptor beta chains below, sequenced in a study of T-cell reconstitution after alpha-beta-depleted transplantation in children. For TCRbeta, the library was prepared with unique molecular identifiers. TCRdb itself ran the PCR reads through MiXCR, one entry per CDR3 protein. The sample records fewer than 400,000 distinct CDR3 sequences, about a quarter being singletons. The source material was PBMCs, mostly from graft donor cells, sampled 180 days after TCRalphabeta/CD19-depleted stem cell transplant. The receptor set was obtained from a male patient younger than 18 who had a stem cell transplant for acute lymphoblastic leukemia, so the T cells may come from the graft donor.

The CDR3 DNA sequence: TGTGCCAGCAGCGTAGTGGCGGGAGAAGAGACCCAGTACTTC. Protein sequence: CASSVVAGEETQYF. The chain uses TRBV9 and TRBJ2-5, with 7 bases matching TRBD2. Germline V gene sequence: CDR1 SGDLS, CDR2 YYNGEE. This CDR3 has 14 residues. V trimming: 0 bases; J trimming: 3 bases; junction bases outside the gene matches: 2.

This clonotype was found a few times. The CDR3 region is CASSFQGLAGGLEQFF. In DNA, the CDR3 is TGCGCCAGCAGCTTCCAGGGACTAGCGGGAGGATTGGAGCAGTTCTTC. V gene TRBV5-1 combines with J gene TRBJ2-1, with 15 positions matching TRBD2. In germline, CDR1 is SGHRS, CDR2 YFSETQ. V shed 2 bases and J 10 bases; nucleotides not matched to a gene: 7. This CDR3 is 16 amino acids long.

CDR3 DNA sequence: TGTGCCAGCAGCTTCCTGTTCGGGACTCTCCACAATGAGCAGTTCTTC. It yields the protein CASSFLFGTLHNEQFF. J is TRBJ2-1 and V is TRBV5-4, with D possibly TRBD2 on 6 matching bases. V gave up 2 bases and J gave up 5 bases, with 17 bases separating them. CDR3 length: 16 amino acids. The germline V gene has CDR1 SGHNT and CDR2 YYREEE (reference sequence).

V gene TRBV15 combines with J gene TRBJ2-6; tentative D call: TRBD1 (6 bases). V lost 0 bases to trimming and J lost 0 bases, with 9 bases between them. CDR3 length equals 17 residues. The V gene's germline CDR1 is LNHNV and CDR2 YYDKDF (reference sequence). CDR3 protein: CATSRDRGLSGANVLTF. CDR3 bases: TGTGCCACCAGCAGAGACAGGGGCCTCTCTGGGGCCAACGTCCTGACTTTC.

This clonotype has a count of ten or more. The chain joins TRBV20-1 to TRBJ2-7, with a weak D call TRBD2 (6 bases). Germline CDR1 DFQATT, CDR2 SNEGSKA (reference sequence). The CDR3 has 12 amino acids. With 6 bases removed from V and 4 bases from J, the gap between germline ends came to 13 bases. CDR3 nucleotide sequence: TGCAGTGCCTTTGCGGGAAATTACGAGCAGTACTTC. Translated, it gives CSAFAGNYEQYF.

The chain is built from TRBV7-3 and TRBJ2-7; D may be TRBD1 or TRBD2 (5 bases each). The germline CDR1 and CDR2 sequences are SGHTA and FQGTGA. CDR3 length: 16 amino acids. Trimming took 3 bases from V and 3 from J, leaving 18 bases between them. CDR3 DNA: TGTGCCAGCAGCTTCGACCCGGGACCAACCGACTACGAGCAGTACTTC. It translates to CASSFDPGPTDYEQYF.

This clonotype was counted between two and nine times. The chain links TRBV5-1 to TRBJ2-1; tentatively, D is TRBD1 or TRBD2 (6 bases each). Germline CDR1 reads SGHRS; CDR2 reads YFSETQ. There are 16 residues in the CDR3. Trimming stripped 3 bases from V and 12 bases from J, with 25 bases between. The CDR3 here is CASSSLFRGPNKGQFF. Written as DNA, the CDR3 is TGCGCCAGCAGCTCCCTCTTTCGGGGGCCAAACAAGGGGCAGTTCTTC.

This clonotype has more than one count but fewer than ten. The chain employs TRBV24-1 and TRBJ2-7, with TRBD1 matching over 10 bases. This CDR3 contains 15 residues. Germline loops: CDR1 KGHDR, CDR2 SFDVKD. Trimming took 3 bases from V and 3 from J; bases not matched to a gene: 4. In DNA form, the CDR3 reads TGTGCCACCAGTGATCAGGGACAGGGGAGCTACGAGCAGTACTTC. This sequence encodes CATSDQGQGSYEQYF.

In this sample, this clonotype turned up a few times. V is TRBV29-1 and J is TRBJ2-1; perhaps TRBD2 as D (7 bases). The CDR3 has 14 amino acids. Trimming removed 6 bases at V and 1 base at J, with 13 bases between. Germline CDR1 reads SQVTM; CDR2 reads ANQGSEA. The CDR3 is CSVEGGKSYNEQFF. Here the CDR3 DNA reads TGCAGCGTCGAGGGGGGGAAATCCTACAATGAGCAGTTCTTC.

The chain links TRBV12-3 or TRBV12-4 to TRBJ1-2; D remains unclear. V was shortened by 5 bases and J by 6 bases, with 13 bases between the two germline ends. This CDR3 has 13 residues. CDR3 bases: TGTGCCAGCAGTCCCGGACTGTCGGATGGCTACACCTTC. Translation gives CASSPGLSDGYTF.

Only one count was recorded for this clonotype. The chain couples TRBV11-2 to TRBJ1-5; D may be TRBD1 (5 bases). The CDR3 is 14 amino acids. Germline V gives CDR1 SGHAT, CDR2 FQNNGV. Trimming took 0 bases from V and 6 from J, leaving 9 bases between them. The CDR3, as DNA: TGTGCCAGCAGCTTAGATGGGGGATCTCAGCCCCAGCATTTT. It translates to CASSLDGGSQPQHF.

This rearrangement joins TRBV5-1 to TRBJ2-2; D might be TRBD1 (6 bases). CDR1 is SGHRS, CDR2 YFSETQ, per germline. Trimming left V 5 bases short and J 5 bases short, with 19 bases between. This CDR3 contains 16 residues. As DNA, the CDR3 is TGCGCCAGCAGTTTGTGGACAGAAGGAAGGACCGGGGAGCTGTTTTTT. Amino acid sequence: CASSLWTEGRTGELFF.

The CDR3 DNA reads TGTGCCAGCAGATGGGGACAGGGTACCCACGAGCAGTACTTC. This sequence encodes CASRWGQGTHEQYF. The chain employs TRBV5-6 and TRBJ2-7; 9 bases are shared with TRBD1. The CDR3 loop spans 14 amino acids. Germline CDR1 is SGHDT and CDR2 is YYEEEE. The V segment lost 5 bases and the J segment 5 bases; nucleotides outside the gene matches: 8.

This clonotype was counted between two and nine times. The chain recombines TRBV5-1 with TRBJ2-7; unclear D gene. The V gene lost 1 base and the J gene lost 6 bases, with 5 bases spanning the gap. The germline gives CDR1 SGHRS, CDR2 YFSETQ. The CDR3 is made up of 11 amino acids. The CDR3 is CASSLTSEQYF. CDR3 in DNA: TGCGCCAGCAGCTTGACATCCGAGCAGTACTTC.

This clonotype was observed many times. The chain links TRBV20-1 to TRBJ2-3; 10 nucleotides agree with TRBD2. V lost 3 bases and J lost 0; bases outside the gene matches: 3. CDR3 length: 15 amino acids. CDR1 is DFQATT and CDR2 is SNEGSKA in the germline V gene (reference sequence). In DNA, the CDR3 is TGCAGTGCTAGCACTAGCGGGATTAGCACAGATACGCAGTATTTT. As protein: CSASTSGISTDTQYF.